The 21 T cell receptor beta chains below come from one sample, sequenced in a study of blood T cell repertoires in COVID-19. This table comes from immunoSEQ multiplex PCR, and its TCRdb copy is limited to in-frame clones, with some not included. The sample records 150,000 to 200,000 clones, 81% being singletons. Sample: PBMCs or T cells enriched from blood (not recorded which). The receptors were gathered from a middle-aged woman with acute COVID-19.

The chain couples TRBV3-1 (or the pseudogene TRBV3-2) to TRBJ2-2, with 12 bases lining up with TRBD2. J was trimmed by 6 bases and V by 5 bases; bases with no gene match: 13. Germline values: CDR1 LGHDT, CDR2 YNNKEL (reference sequence). The length of the CDR3 is 18 residues. The CDR3 region has the DNA TGTGCCAGCAGCTCCAGACTAGCGGGAGAGCATAGGGCCGGGGAGCTGTTTTTT. The encoded protein is CASSSRLAGEHRAGELFF.

The rearrangement uses TRBV24-1 and TRBJ2-7; possible D gene TRBD2, 5 bases. The CDR3 runs to 13 residues. Per germline, CDR1 KGHDR and CDR2 SFDVKD. V lost 5 bases, J lost 4 bases, and 11 bases lay in between. CDR3 sequence reads: CATSAWTPYEQYV. In DNA, the CDR3 is TGTGCCACCAGTGCCTGGACTCCATACGAGCAGTACGTC.

This clone was counted between two and nine times. The chain couples TRBV10-3 to TRBJ2-3; 9 positions match TRBD2. This CDR3 is built from 14 residues. Trimming at V came to 4 bases and at J to 4 bases, leaving 3 bases not matched to a gene. The germline V gene has CDR1 ENHRY and CDR2 SYGVKD. The CDR3 nucleotides are TGTGCCATCAGTGTAGCGGGAGTCTCAGATACGCAGTATTTT. This translates into CAISVAGVSDTQYF.

The gene calls are TRBV5-1 and TRBJ1-3, with unresolved D. Between the trimmed V and J ends, which lost 1 base and 0 bases, there was a span of 11 bases. Per the germline V gene, CDR1 is SGHRS and CDR2 is YFSETQ. CDR3 length: 16 amino acids. The CDR3 reads CASSLSPGSSGNTIYF. CDR3 coding DNA: TGCGCCAGCAGCTTGTCACCGGGGAGCTCTGGAAACACCATATATTTT.

V gene TRBV29-1 combines with J gene TRBJ1-5; 7 nucleotides match TRBD1. V dropped 6 bases and J dropped 6; count of bases not matched to a gene: 8. The germline V gene encodes CDR1 SQVTM and CDR2 ANQGSEA. The CDR3 runs 13 residues. As DNA, the CDR3 is TGCAGCGTGGGTGAGCAGGGGGGTCAGCCCCAGCATTTT. Amino acid sequence: CSVGEQGGQPQHF.

CDR3 sequence: CASSMASGWVRQPQHF. The CDR3 DNA sequence: TGTGCCAGTAGTATGGCTTCAGGGTGGGTGCGTCAGCCCCAGCATTTT. The gene calls are TRBV19 and TRBJ1-5, with a possible D match to TRBD1 (5 bases). The CDR3 runs to 16 residues. V shed 3 bases and J shed 6 bases, with 18 bases lying between them. The germline V gene encodes CDR1 LNHDA and CDR2 SQIVND (reference sequence).

The chain has TRBV2 and TRBJ2-3; 8 bases match TRBD2. V shed 4 bases, J shed 2 bases, and the junction held 11 bases outside the gene matches. Germline V gives CDR1 SNHLY, CDR2 FYNNEI. The CDR3 spans 17 residues. CDR3 sequence reads: CASSVPVIAGPTDTQYF. Written as DNA, the CDR3 is TGTGCCAGCAGTGTTCCCGTTATAGCGGGGCCCACAGATACGCAGTATTTT. Filled out from reference TRBV2 and TRBJ2-3, the complete variable domain reads EPEVTQTPSHQVTQMGQEVILRCVPISNHLYFYWYRQILGQKVEFLVSFYNNEISEKSEIFDDQFSVERPDGSNFTLKIRSTKLEDSAMYFCASSVPVIAGPTDTQYFGPGTRLTVL.

This chain joins TRBV2 and TRBJ2-1; TRBD1 agrees at 7 bases. Germline V CDR1 and CDR2: SNHLY, FYNNEI. Trimming at V came to 2 bases and at J to 4 bases, leaving 2 bases not matched to a gene. The CDR3 has 14 residues. CDR3 amino acids: CASSEQGEYNEQFF. CDR3 sequence (DNA): TGTGCCAGCAGTGAACAGGGGGAGTACAATGAGCAGTTCTTC.

The chain couples TRBV12-1 to TRBJ1-2; the table names TRBD1, a call not compared with the DNA. TRBV12-1 is a known pseudogene. The CDR3 runs to 13 residues. CDR3 coding DNA: TGTGCCAGCAGCAATCAGGGGGTCTATGGCTACACCTTC. It is translated as CASSNQGVYGYTF.

The chain uses TRBV6-1 and TRBJ2-7; 7 nucleotides align to TRBD1. Germline loops: CDR1 MNHNS, CDR2 SASEGT. The J segment lost 1 base and the V segment lost 6 bases, leaving 6 bases of the junction unmatched. This CDR3 is 14 amino acids long. The CDR3 bases are TGTGCCAGCAGCCTTACAGGGGTGTCCTACGAGCAGTACTTC. Its translation is CASSLTGVSYEQYF.

The chain has TRBV2 and TRBJ1-2; TRBD1 agrees at 9 bases. This CDR3 spans 13 amino acids. Germline V gene lookup returns CDR1 SNHLY and CDR2 FYNNEI. The V segment lost 7 bases and the J segment 8 bases; nucleotides outside the gene matches: 8. CDR3 residues: CASMRDRDGGYTF. The CDR3 nucleotides are TGTGCCAGCATGAGGGACAGGGACGGCGGCTACACCTTC.

The chain has TRBV21-1 and TRBJ1-2; TRBD1, as called in the table, went unchecked against the DNA. TRBV21-1 is a pseudogene locus. The CDR3 is made up of 17 amino acids. CDR3 DNA: TGTGCCAGCAGCAAAGAAATCAGCAGGGCTGGTCGCTATGGCTACACCTTC. Translation gives CASSKEISRAGRYGYTF.

This clone appeared a few times. The chain is built from TRBV19 and TRBJ1-4; 10 bases agree with TRBD1. After removal of 6 bases from V and 3 bases from J, the junction contained 10 bases not matched to a gene. The germline CDR1 and CDR2 sequences are LNHDA and SQIVND (reference sequence). There are 17 residues in the CDR3. The CDR3 bases are TGTGCCAGTAGGGCCCGGGACAGGGGCCGATCTAATGAAAAACTGTTTTTT. Translation: CASRARDRGRSNEKLFF.

This clone has only one observation. J is TRBJ1-1 and V is TRBV5-1; 8 bases are shared with TRBD1. J gave up 3 bases and V 6 bases, and 4 bases lay outside the gene matches. This CDR3 contains 13 residues. The V gene's germline CDR1 is SGHRS and CDR2 YFSETQ. Here the CDR3 DNA reads TGCGCCAGCAAGCGACAGGGGTACACTGAAGCTTTCTTT. Translating gives CASKRQGYTEAFF.

The chain recombines TRBV29-1 with TRBJ1-1, with no clear D. Trimming left V 8 bases short and J 3 bases short, with 16 bases between. The CDR3 extends over 13 amino acids. Germline V gene lookup returns CDR1 SQVTM and CDR2 ANQGSEA. The DNA for the CDR3 is TGCAGCACCGCGTCGGGTCGGTACACTGAAGCTTTCTTT. It is translated as CSTASGRYTEAFF.

The J gene is TRBJ1-3, the V gene TRBV19; D remains unclear. V shed 10 bases and J shed 9 bases, with 16 bases lying between them. This CDR3 spans 12 amino acids. Germline V CDR1 and CDR2: LNHDA, SQIVND (reference sequence). As DNA, the CDR3 is TGTGCCACCTCAATGACGGCTAGCACCATATATTTT. Protein: CATSMTASTIYF.

This clone appeared once. The CDR3 loop is CSASKLTDRTEAFF. The CDR3 coding sequence is TGCAGTGCTAGTAAACTGACCGACAGAACTGAAGCTTTCTTT. The chain combines TRBV20-1 with TRBJ1-1, with a possible D match to TRBD1 (5 bases). V was clipped by 3 bases and J by 5 bases, with 16 bases between them. The germline V gene has CDR1 DFQATT and CDR2 SNEGSKA (reference sequence). The CDR3 is 14 amino acids.

The rearrangement links TRBV12-3 or TRBV12-4 to TRBJ1-2; 8 nucleotides line up with TRBD1. V lost 5 bases and J lost 3; bases outside the gene matches: 2. This CDR3 region has 13 residues. CDR3 in DNA: TGTGCCAGCAGTGGACAGGGACACTATGGCTACACCTTC. Its protein is CASSGQGHYGYTF.

The rearrangement joins TRBV18 to TRBJ2-7; 9 bases match TRBD1. This CDR3 region has 15 residues. The V segment lost 1 base and the J segment 3 bases; nucleotides outside the gene matches: 4. Germline values: CDR1 KGHSH, CDR2 LQKENI. CDR3 protein: CASSPQGQGGYEQYF. CDR3 bases: TGTGCCAGCTCACCACAGGGACAGGGTGGCTACGAGCAGTACTTC.

The rearrangement links TRBV6-1 to TRBJ1-4; unclear D gene. Germline-derived CDR1 and CDR2 are MNHNS and SASEGT. Trimming stripped 0 bases from V and 0 bases from J, with 14 bases between. The CDR3 loop spans 18 amino acids. The CDR3 sequence: CASSEALLQIATNEKLFF. For the CDR3, the DNA is TGTGCCAGCAGTGAAGCGCTTCTACAGATTGCAACTAATGAAAAACTGTTTTTT.

CDR3 coding DNA: TGTGCCAGCAGTTTTGGGACTAGCGACTTTGGGGGTGAGACCCAGTACTTC. It codes for CASSFGTSDFGGETQYF. The J gene is TRBJ2-5, the V gene TRBV5-6, with 10 nucleotides matching TRBD2. Germline CDR1 SGHDT, CDR2 YYEEEE. This CDR3 contains 17 residues. V trimming: 5 bases; J trimming: 5 bases; junction bases outside the gene matches: 15.